This entry is about one T cell receptor beta chain. What it binds is unknown. These data originate in a study of cytomegalovirus exposure and HLA in healthy donors. It was with 60 Vbeta and 13 Jbeta primers that the PCR ran. TCRdb keeps only in-frame clones here, not all; method: immunoSEQ multiplex PCR. Of roughly 130,000 clones in the sample, around 86% were seen once. Findings and caveats of the study: According to the study, 180 or so TCR beta chains were cytomegalovirus-associated. Most TCR sequences were seen very rarely across donors, but some public TCRs occurred in many. Productive status was seen about 90% or about 30% of the time for most TCR beta V segments in an earlier analysis. A highly shared variant cluster was judged a likely technical artifact.

Germline values: CDR1 DFQATT, CDR2 SNEGSKA (reference sequence). Deletions cut 7 bases from V and 8 bases from J, with 11 bases between. The CDR3 loop spans 10 amino acids. The sequenced sample was PBMCs. V and J are TRBV20-1 and TRBJ1-2; D ambiguous. The TCR sequence derives from a man in his late teens or twenties in good health and CMV-seronegative. CDR3: CSVRRGGYTF. CDR3 DNA: TGCAGTGTTAGGCGCGGGGGCTACACCTTC.